This TCR beta chain stems from a study of OX40 agonist ivuxolimab in advanced cancers. Whole-study context: The group had a mean age of about 65 years, ranged from roughly 23 to 90, and was around 86% male. Whole-study results and caveats: Low normalized T-cell clonal expansion also characterized some of the nonresponders.

This CDR3 comprises 15 residues. The J segment lost 3 bases and the V segment lost 5 bases, leaving 4 bases of the junction unmatched. Per the germline V gene, CDR1 is MDHEN and CDR2 is SYDVKM. Worth noting for this clone: Its specificity is unknown.

The method was immunoSEQ multiplex PCR; TCRdb's version includes in-frame clones alone and lacks a portion of them. This table has over 45,000 clones, over 80% appearing once. The sequencing used CD4+ or CD8+ T cells sorted from blood, collected in a trial of the OX40 agonist ivuxolimab. The sequence was obtained from an adult with an advanced solid tumor such as melanoma, head and neck, liver or kidney cancer. V gene TRBV28 combines with J gene TRBJ2-1, with 10 bases fitting TRBD1. CDR3 nucleotide sequence: TGTGCCAGCAGTCCGGACAGGGGGGACTACAATGAGCAGTTCTTC. This sequence encodes CASSPDRGDYNEQFF. Together with reference TRBV28 and TRBJ2-1, the CDR3 gives the full variable domain: DVKVTQSSRYLVKRTGEKVFLECVQDMDHENMFWYRQDPGLGLRLIYFSYDVKMKEKGDIPEGYSVSREKKERFSLILESASTNQTSMYLCASSPDRGDYNEQFFGPGTRLTVL.